The clone carrying this T cell receptor beta chain appeared a single time. This record belongs to a study of T cell responses to AZD1222 COVID-19 vaccine. The CDR3 extends over 13 amino acids. Germline trimming cut 11 bases from V and 1 base from J; bases unmatched to any gene: 6. Germline V CDR1 and CDR2: MNHEY, SVGAGI. Libraries were prepared by immunoSEQ multiplex PCR; TCRdb keeps only in-frame clonotypes and omits some of them. The table records some 150,000 clones, roughly 90% of them present only once. The receptor's source is an adult in good health. Sequencing was performed on peripheral blood, taken on day 0 of MenACWY control vaccination. The chain couples TRBV6-5 to TRBJ1-1; 8 bases match TRBD1. CDR3 amino acids: CACTQGANTEAFF. The DNA of the CDR3 is TGTGCCTGCACGCAGGGGGCGAACACTGAAGCTTTCTTT.